These 27 T cell receptor beta chains were all obtained from the same sample, sequenced in a study of T-cell memory formation after mild COVID-19. A single record per CDR3 protein comes from TCRdb applying MiXCR to the 5' RACE reads. The sample holds more than 100,000 distinct CDR3 sequences, approximately 6.3% seen once. The sample comprised PBMCs or a T cell subset sorted from them (not recorded which). These TCRs come from an adult woman who had mild COVID-19 (a few samples of this study predate the infection). Cell type and time point are not known.

This chain joins TRBV3-1 and TRBJ1-4; 7 bases fit TRBD1. The V and J ends lost 1 base and 12 bases, in that order; junction bases with no gene match: 8. Germline V gives CDR1 LGHDT, CDR2 YNNKEL (reference sequence). The CDR3 spans 14 residues. The CDR3 loop is CASSQGTGDGQLFF. CDR3 DNA sequence: TGTGCCAGCAGCCAAGGGACAGGAGATGGTCAACTGTTTTTT.

The rearrangement joins TRBV7-8 to TRBJ2-5, with TRBD2 as a possible D gene (6 bases). This CDR3 has 12 residues. Germline V CDR1 and CDR2: SGHVS, FQNEAQ. V was clipped by 9 bases and J by 4 bases, with 12 bases between them. CDR3 bases: TGTGCCAGTAGCGGCCCTCGAGAGACCCAGTACTTC. This gives the protein CASSGPRETQYF.

There are a few counts of this clonotype. The chain links TRBV4-1 to TRBJ1-1, with 9 nucleotides matching TRBD1. The CDR3 runs 15 residues. The germline V gene encodes CDR1 MGHRA and CDR2 YSYEKL. After removal of 0 bases from V and 8 bases from J, the junction contained 7 bases not matched to a gene. CDR3 in DNA: TGCGCCAGCAGCCAAGATTCCCGGACAGGGGCCGAAGCTTTCTTT. The encoded protein is CASSQDSRTGAEAFF.

This clonotype was detected only a few times. The chain employs TRBV9 and TRBJ1-6, with TRBD1 matching 9 bases. CDR3 size: 14 residues. Losses at the gene ends were 0 bases for V and 11 bases for J; bases not matched to a gene: 3. Germline CDR1 and CDR2: SGDLS and YYNGEE. The CDR3 protein is CASSVVTGGAPLHF. Written as DNA, the CDR3 is TGTGCCAGCAGCGTAGTGACAGGGGGGGCACCCCTCCACTTT.

This chain uses TRBV20-1 with TRBJ2-7, with a tentative D call TRBD2 (5 bases). Per germline, CDR1 DFQATT and CDR2 SNEGSKA (reference sequence). The CDR3 is made up of 11 amino acids. With 4 bases removed from V and 3 bases from J, the gap between germline ends came to 7 bases. CDR3 nucleotides: TGCAGTGCTACTCGGGACTACGAGCAGTACTTC. This gives the protein CSATRDYEQYF.

This clonotype was seen only a few times. The rearrangement links TRBV7-6 to TRBJ2-2; TRBD1 or TRBD2 may be the D gene (5 bases each). This CDR3 region has 13 residues. V gave up 6 bases and J gave up 6 bases, with 11 bases separating them. Germline CDR1 and CDR2: SGHVS and FNYEAQ. The CDR3 sequence is CASSHRGAGELFF. DNA of the CDR3: TGTGCCAGCAGTCACAGAGGGGCCGGGGAGCTGTTTTTT.

The J gene is TRBJ1-4, the V gene TRBV14; D may be TRBD1 (6 bases). Trimming removed 5 bases at V and 8 bases at J, with 21 bases between. CDR3 length equals 16 residues. Germline loops: CDR1 SGHDN, CDR2 FVKESK. Written as DNA, the CDR3 is TGTGCCAGCAGCACTCGGACAGTACGGGATGGGGAAAAACTGTTTTTT. Protein product: CASSTRTVRDGEKLFF.

This clonotype occurred many times. The genes are TRBV12-3 or TRBV12-4 and TRBJ2-1, with 7 bases identical to TRBD2. The length of the CDR3 is 16 residues. V lost 4 bases, J lost 10 bases, and 16 bases stayed unmatched. The chain's CDR3 is CASSSLRDYFVGEQFF. In nucleotides, the CDR3 is TGTGCCAGCAGTTCCCTCCGGGACTACTTCGTCGGGGAGCAGTTCTTC.

This clonotype was observed a few times. The chain carries TRBV20-1 and TRBJ2-2; 9 bases match TRBD2. With V trimmed by 3 bases and J by 6 bases, 5 bases remained unmatched. The germline gives CDR1 DFQATT, CDR2 SNEGSKA (reference sequence). The CDR3 consists of 14 residues. CDR3 protein: CSASPGLAAGELFF. The CDR3 DNA reads TGCAGTGCTAGCCCGGGACTAGCTGCCGGGGAGCTGTTTTTT.

This clonotype occurred many times. The chain has TRBV18 and TRBJ2-7; no definite D call. The germline V and J ends were trimmed by 2 bases and 2 bases, with 10 bases remaining between them. The CDR3 consists of 14 residues. CDR1 is KGHSH and CDR2 is LQKENI in the germline V gene. CDR3 amino acids: CASSPGESPYEQYF. In DNA, the CDR3 is TGTGCCAGCTCACCAGGAGAGAGTCCCTACGAGCAGTACTTC.

This clonotype was observed many times. The chain uses TRBV4-2 and TRBJ2-3; TRBD2 matches 9 bases. V lost 0 bases, J lost 1 base, and 2 bases stayed unmatched. The CDR3 is made up of 16 amino acids. Germline CDR1 reads LGHNA; CDR2 reads YNFKEQ. The CDR3 sequence is CASSQEWTSGTDTQYF. CDR3 sequence (DNA): TGTGCCAGCAGCCAAGAGTGGACTAGCGGCACAGATACGCAGTATTTT.

J is TRBJ1-2 and V is TRBV18; 9 positions match TRBD1. This CDR3 spans 17 amino acids. Losses at the gene ends were 3 bases for V and 4 bases for J; bases not matched to a gene: 12. Per germline, CDR1 KGHSH and CDR2 LQKENI. The CDR3 is CASSPGQGPPGVYGYTF. CDR3 nucleotides: TGTGCCAGCTCACCGGGACAGGGTCCCCCCGGCGTCTATGGCTACACCTTC.

The gene calls are TRBV7-6 and TRBJ1-3; no reliable D call. This CDR3 comprises 14 residues. Looked up from germline, CDR1 is SGHVS and CDR2 is FNYEAQ. Trimming shortened V by 2 bases and J by 0 bases, and 5 bases separated the two germline ends. In DNA, the CDR3 is TGTGCCAGCAGCTTACAGCCCTCTGGAAACACCATATATTTT. This gives the protein CASSLQPSGNTIYF.

This clonotype was observed a handful of times. Here the CDR3 DNA reads TGTGCCAGCTCATGGACAGGGGGTACCCTGGGAGTGATTGGGGAGCAGTACTTC. Translation: CASSWTGGTLGVIGEQYF. The chain is built from TRBV18 and TRBJ2-7; 10 nucleotides line up with TRBD1. The CDR3 consists of 18 residues. V was pared by 5 bases and J by 7 bases, with 20 bases of the junction left unmatched. CDR1 and CDR2 from the germline V gene are KGHSH and LQKENI.

The J gene is TRBJ2-1, the V gene TRBV6-5, with D possibly being TRBD2 (5 bases). The CDR3 is made up of 13 amino acids. Trimming removed 11 bases at V and 6 bases at J, with 17 bases between. Germline lookup yields CDR1 MNHEY and CDR2 SVGAGI. The CDR3: CAAGLLPPNEQFF. The CDR3 DNA follows: TGTGCCGCCGGACTTCTCCCGCCCAATGAGCAGTTCTTC.

This clonotype has ten or more counts. The rearrangement joins TRBV6-5 to TRBJ2-1; no clear D gene. The V and J ends lost 3 bases and 5 bases respectively, with 14 bases between them. The CDR3 totals 15 residues. Looked up from germline, CDR1 is MNHEY and CDR2 is SVGAGI. The CDR3 is CASSYLMGRNNEQFF. The CDR3 DNA is TGTGCCAGCAGTTATCTAATGGGCAGGAACAATGAGCAGTTCTTC.

This clonotype has a count of ten or more. The gene calls are TRBV7-3 and TRBJ2-3; 7 bases are a match to TRBD1. CDR3 length: 14 residues. CDR1 SGHTA and CDR2 FQGTGA come from the germline V gene. The trim removed 4 bases at V and 6 bases at J, leaving 7 bases unmatched. CDR3 nucleotide sequence: TGTGCCAGCAGCTCTGAGGGGGCAGGTGATACGCAGTATTTT. It yields the protein CASSSEGAGDTQYF. Full variable domain (missing parts from reference TRBV7-3 and TRBJ2-3): GAGVSQTPSNKVTEKGKYVELRCDPISGHTALYWYRQSLGQGPEFLIYFQGTGAADDSGLPNDRFFAVRPEGSVSTLKIQRTERGDSAVYLCASSSEGAGDTQYFGPGTRLTVL.

This clonotype has a handful of counts. The genes are TRBV5-1 and TRBJ1-1; D is undetermined. Trimming removed 1 base at V and 7 bases at J, with 14 bases between. Per germline, CDR1 SGHRS and CDR2 YFSETQ. This CDR3 has 14 amino acids. The chain's CDR3 is CASSLLVGGNEAFF. CDR3 in DNA: TGCGCCAGCAGCTTGCTTGTAGGAGGGAATGAAGCTTTCTTT. Based on the CDR3 plus reference TRBV5-1 and TRBJ1-1, the full variable domain is KAGVTQTPRYLIKTRGQQVTLSCSPISGHRSVSWYQQTPGQGLQFLFEYFSETQRNKGNFPGRFSGRQFSNSRSEMNVSTLELGDSALYLCASSLLVGGNEAFFGQGTRLTVV.

In its sample, this clonotype was seen a few times. This chain links TRBV6-6 with TRBJ1-1; TRBD1 matches at 8 bases. CDR1 and CDR2 from the germline V gene are MNHNY and SVGAGI (reference sequence). The CDR3 sequence is 15 residues long. The trim removed 4 bases at V and 7 bases at J, leaving 11 bases unmatched. The CDR3 sequence: CASSSTDRGQVEAFF. CDR3 coding DNA: TGTGCCAGCAGTTCCACCGACAGGGGACAGGTTGAAGCTTTCTTT.

This chain uses TRBV7-2 with TRBJ1-1; D is unclear. The CDR3 covers 13 residues. V was trimmed by 5 bases and J by 5 bases, leaving 12 bases between them. Germline CDR1 is SGHTA and CDR2 is FQGNSA. CDR3 sequence: CASSPGVKTEAFF. The CDR3 coding sequence is TGTGCCAGCAGCCCCGGGGTTAAAACTGAAGCTTTCTTT.

This clonotype was seen only a few times. The chain links TRBV10-3 to TRBJ1-1; D not certain. This CDR3 comprises 13 residues. Germline V gene data show CDR1 as ENHRY and CDR2 as SYGVKD. The germline V and J ends were trimmed by 4 bases and 1 base, with 7 bases remaining between them. CDR3 in DNA: TGTGCCATCAGTGGAGCGGGGAACACTGAAGCTTTCTTT. Protein product: CAISGAGNTEAFF.

This clonotype was recorded at least ten times. The V and J genes are TRBV29-1 and TRBJ2-1; no firm D call. This CDR3 comprises 15 residues. V was shortened by 6 bases and J by 2 bases, with 17 bases between the two germline ends. The germline CDR1 and CDR2 sequences are SQVTM and ANQGSEA. CDR3 nucleotide sequence: TGCAGCGTCCTGACTCCCCTGGTCCCCTACAATGAGCAGTTCTTC. Translating gives CSVLTPLVPYNEQFF.

The V and J genes are TRBV7-9 and TRBJ2-1, with a tentative D call TRBD2 (5 bases). The CDR3 has 16 amino acids. Trimming pared 2 bases from V and 6 bases from J, leaving 17 bases between. Germline values: CDR1 SEHNR, CDR2 FQNEAQ (reference sequence). The CDR3 nucleotides read TGTGCCAGCAGCTTAAGCGGCCGGGAAAGTCTCAATGAGCAGTTCTTC. Translating gives CASSLSGRESLNEQFF. The full variable domain, completed using reference TRBV7-9 and TRBJ2-1, is DTGVSQNPRHKITKRGQNVTFRCDPISEHNRLYWYRQTLGQGPEFLTYFQNEAQLEKSRLLSDRFSAERPKGSFSTLEIQRTEQGDSAMYLCASSLSGRESLNEQFFGPGTRLTVL.

On this clonotype: A read error may produce the germline difference seen at one junction end. The chain combines TRBV12-3 or TRBV12-4 with TRBJ1-5, with 9 bases matching TRBD1. The CDR3 sequence is 14 residues long. DNA for the CDR3: TGTGCCAGCACTTTACGGGACAGGGATCAGCCCCAGCATTTT. Translating it yields CASTLRDRDQPQHF.

This clonotype came up once. One end of the junction varies from germline; a read error may be responsible. The chain couples TRBV7-9 to TRBJ2-7; D not resolved. Germline CDR1 and CDR2: SEHNR and FQNEAQ (reference sequence). The CDR3 runs 14 residues. Written as DNA, the CDR3 is TGTGCCAGCGGCTTAAAGGGAAGGAGCTACGAGCAGTACTTC. It is translated as CASGLKGRSYEQYF.

This clonotype was seen only a few times. This chain connects TRBV4-2 to TRBJ2-4; D is uncertain. This CDR3 spans 9 amino acids. V was clipped by 4 bases and J by 12 bases, with 4 bases between them. Germline V gene sequence: CDR1 LGHNA, CDR2 YNFKEQ. DNA of the CDR3: TGTGCCAGCAGCCCCGATCAGTACTTC. Protein: CASSPDQYF.

This clonotype turned up a few times. CDR3 in amino acids: CASISWGTPEAFF. CDR3 nucleotide sequence: TGTGCCAGCATTTCATGGGGTACCCCTGAAGCTTTCTTT. The V and J genes are TRBV11-3 and TRBJ1-1; no reliable D call. Trimming took 7 bases from V and 6 from J, leaving 15 bases between them. The CDR3 has 13 amino acids. CDR1 and CDR2 from the germline V gene are SGHNT and YENEEA.